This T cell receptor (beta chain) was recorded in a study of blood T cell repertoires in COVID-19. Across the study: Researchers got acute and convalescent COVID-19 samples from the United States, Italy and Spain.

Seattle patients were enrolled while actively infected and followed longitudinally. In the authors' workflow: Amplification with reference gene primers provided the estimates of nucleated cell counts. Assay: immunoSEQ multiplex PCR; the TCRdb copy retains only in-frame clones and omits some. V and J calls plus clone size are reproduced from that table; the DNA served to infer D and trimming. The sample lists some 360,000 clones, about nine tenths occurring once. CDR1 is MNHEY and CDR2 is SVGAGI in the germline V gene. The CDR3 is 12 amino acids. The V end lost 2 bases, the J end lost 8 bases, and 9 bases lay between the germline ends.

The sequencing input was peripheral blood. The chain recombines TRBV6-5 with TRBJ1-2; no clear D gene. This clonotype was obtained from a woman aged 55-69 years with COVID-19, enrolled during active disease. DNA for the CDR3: TGTGCCAGCAGTTACGGTCCCGGGGGCTACACCTTC. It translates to CASSYGPGGYTF.